This entry concerns a single TCR beta chain. Its antigen is undetermined. Researchers sorted naive CD8 T cells as cells that were CD8+CD4-CCR7+CD45RA+. V was pared by 1 base and J by 3 bases, with 7 bases of the junction left unmatched. The CDR3 is 17 residues long. CDR1 and CDR2 from the germline V gene are LGHNA and YNFKEQ. TCRdb re-called the PCR reads with MiXCR, one entry per CDR3 protein. This table has about half a million distinct CDR3 sequences, 20% to 25% appearing once. These data are taken from a study of molecular identifiers for immune sequencing clone quantification. Study at large: Replicates partitioned RNA from approximately 20,000 or 98,000 naive CD8 cells into five parts, sequencing four. Regarding the study as a whole: Underestimated sizes of highly expanded clones could result from identical TCR molecules that share a barcode. One cell's worth of spiked Jurkat TCR RNA was reportedly detectable among 970,000 or so naive cells.

The specimen sequenced was naive CD8+ T cells from blood, with Jurkat cell RNA spiked in. Indicated subset: FACS-sorted CD8+CD4-CCR7+CD45RA+ naive T cells. The chain recombines TRBV4-2 with TRBJ2-7, with 12 positions matching TRBD2. The sequence was obtained from a human donor in good health. Some libraries in this study had Jurkat cell RNA spiked in. The CDR3 sequence: CASSQGGATSGSYEQYF. The DNA for the CDR3 is TGTGCCAGCAGCCAAGGTGGGGCGACTAGCGGGAGCTACGAGCAGTACTTC.